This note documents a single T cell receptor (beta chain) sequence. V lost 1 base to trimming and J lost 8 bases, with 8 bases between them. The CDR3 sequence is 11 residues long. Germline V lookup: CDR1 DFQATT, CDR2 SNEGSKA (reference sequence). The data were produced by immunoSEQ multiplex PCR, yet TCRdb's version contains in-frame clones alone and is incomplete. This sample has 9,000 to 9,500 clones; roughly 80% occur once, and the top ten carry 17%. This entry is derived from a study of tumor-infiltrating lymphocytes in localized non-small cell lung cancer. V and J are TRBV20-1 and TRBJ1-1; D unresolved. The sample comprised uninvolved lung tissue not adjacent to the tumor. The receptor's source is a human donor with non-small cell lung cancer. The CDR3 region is CSARGGREAFF. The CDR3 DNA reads TGCAGTGCTAGAGGAGGCAGGGAAGCTTTCTTT.